Shown below are 4 T cell receptor beta chains from a single sample sequenced in a study of T cells in Graves' hyperthyroidism and ophthalmopathy. Amplification of TCR beta CDR3 regions used RNA as the template. The primer set for the first-round RT-PCR of the TCR CDR3 was HTBI. MiXCR, run by TCRdb on the multiplex PCR reads, gives a single entry per CDR3 protein. The table shows approximately 700,000 distinct CDR3 sequences, with roughly 46% occurring only once. The sequenced material came from peripheral blood or thyroid tissue (not recorded which). The receptors derive from an adult man with Graves' disease, either hyperthyroidism or ophthalmopathy (not recorded which).

A note on this clonotype: Given a much more abundant clone one base away, this may be a read error. The CDR3 nucleotides are TGTGCCAGCAGCCTGATCCGGCAGGGACATGGCTACGCCTTC. It encodes CASSLIRQGHGYAF. The rearrangement joins TRBV12-3 or TRBV12-4 to TRBJ1-2, with a tentative D call TRBD1 (6 bases). The CDR3 is 14 amino acids.

The genes are TRBV10-3 and TRBJ1-5; TRBD1 agrees at 9 bases. The ends lost 4 bases at V and 7 bases at J; junction bases unmatched: 11. The CDR3 is made up of 16 amino acids. Per germline, CDR1 ENHRY and CDR2 SYGVKD. The CDR3 protein is CAISAAGTGPGQPQHF. DNA of the CDR3: TGTGCCATCAGTGCGGCCGGGACAGGGCCCGGGCAGCCCCAGCATTTT.

This clonotype was seen at least ten times. V gene TRBV12-3 or TRBV12-4 combines with J gene TRBJ1-2, with TRBD1 matching 9 bases. V trimming: 7 bases; J trimming: 5 bases; junction bases outside the gene matches: 5. The CDR3 loop spans 13 amino acids. In DNA, the CDR3 is TGTGCCAGCACGCCGGGACAGGGTTATGGCTACACCTTC. It encodes CASTPGQGYGYTF.

J is TRBJ2-7 and V is TRBV9; 8 nucleotides line up with TRBD1. The junction had 3 bases not matched to a gene; V was cut back by 0 bases and J by 4 bases. This CDR3 spans 14 amino acids. Germline-derived CDR1 and CDR2 are SGDLS and YYNGEE. DNA for the CDR3: TGTGCCAGCAGCGTAGGTGACAGGGGATACGAGCAGTACTTC. It translates to CASSVGDRGYEQYF.